This TCR beta chain was identified in a study of CD8+ T cells in alopecia areata. Study results and limitations: Lesional scalp exceeded normal scalp in clonality, especially in alopecia totalis/universalis. Possibly as an HLA-related effect, TCR sharing across patients appeared less clear than in mice.

With regard to this clone: Its specificity is unknown.

RNA extraction was followed by reverse transcription into cDNA, which acted as the sequencing template. Libraries were prepared by immunoSEQ multiplex PCR; TCRdb keeps only in-frame clonotypes and omits some of them. The data show approximately 57,000 clones, over 95% seen once. Deletions cut 5 bases from V and 0 bases from J, with 11 bases between. The CDR3 consists of 16 residues. The germline V gene encodes CDR1 SGHTA and CDR2 FQGNSA. The chain carries TRBV7-2 and TRBJ2-6; D not certain. This specimen was CD8+ T cells sorted from blood, taken at week 0. The clonotype comes from a human donor with alopecia areata. CDR3 sequence reads: CASSQGPRSGANVLTF. The CDR3 DNA reads TGTGCCAGCAGCCAAGGACCGCGCTCTGGGGCCAACGTCCTGACTTTC.